One sample yielded the 21 T cell receptor beta chains listed below, sequenced in a study of low-dose radiotherapy and immunotherapy resistance in tumors. Time point noted: before trial treatment. First-strand cDNA relied on TRAV- and TRBV-specific primers spanning alpha and beta chains. Using a constant-region primer together with a V-primer adapter, TCRs were subjected to 20 to 25 PCR cycles of amplification. A single record per CDR3 protein comes from TCRdb applying MiXCR to the reads. The sample lists approximately 90,000 distinct CDR3 sequences; roughly a sixth were seen once. The input for sequencing was PBMCs, taken before treatment. All receptors come from a male donor with prostate cancer.

With respect to this clonotype: A far bigger clonotype differs at one base, so this is likely a read error. The chain is built from TRBV4-1 and TRBJ1-2; D unresolved. Germline lookup yields CDR1 MGHRA and CDR2 YSYEKL. The CDR3 is made up of 14 amino acids. Written as DNA, the CDR3 is TGTGCCAGCAGCCAAGATTTGGGGTACGGTGGCCACACCTTC. Protein sequence: CASSQDLGYGGHTF.

The sample holds a few counts of this clonotype. The CDR3 DNA follows: TGTGCCAGCAGCCCCCAGGGGGGCAATCAGCCCCAGCATTTT. Its translation is CASSPQGGNQPQHF. The chain joins TRBV7-2 to TRBJ1-5, with TRBD1 matching 7 bases. The germline CDR1 and CDR2 sequences are SGHTA and FQGNSA. The J segment lost 2 bases and the V segment lost 5 bases, leaving 3 bases of the junction unmatched. The CDR3 runs 14 residues.

This clonotype was detected many times. The V gene is TRBV6-2 or TRBV6-3, the J gene TRBJ1-4; 9 bases agree with TRBD1. Germline CDR1 reads MNHEY; CDR2 reads SVGEGT. J gave up 7 bases and V 2 bases, and 5 bases lay outside the gene matches. The CDR3 contains 15 residues. The CDR3 sequence: CASSYLTGGGEKLFF. CDR3 DNA: TGTGCCAGCAGTTACCTAACAGGGGGCGGTGAAAAACTGTTTTTT.

The CDR3 spells CATNRANTGELFF. CDR3 DNA sequence: TGTGCCACCAACAGGGCCAACACCGGGGAGCTGTTTTTT. The genes are TRBV15 and TRBJ2-2, with a tentative D call TRBD1 (6 bases). Germline CDR1 LNHNV, CDR2 YYDKDF (reference sequence). The CDR3 totals 13 residues. Trimming cost V 7 bases and J 2 bases, with 8 bases left between them.

In its sample, this clonotype was seen many times. The CDR3 DNA is TGCAGCGTCCGACAGGGATTTGACACTGAAGCTTTCTTT. Encoded protein: CSVRQGFDTEAFF. This chain connects TRBV29-1 to TRBJ1-1, with 7 positions matching TRBD1. The trim removed 6 bases at V and 3 bases at J, leaving 7 bases unmatched. This CDR3 is built from 13 residues. Germline V lookup: CDR1 SQVTM, CDR2 ANQGSEA.

The table lists this clonotype with many counts. The chain employs TRBV29-1 and TRBJ1-2, with 8 bases aligning to TRBD1. V trimming: 0 bases; J trimming: 5 bases; junction bases outside the gene matches: 8. The CDR3 covers 15 residues. Germline V lookup: CDR1 SQVTM, CDR2 ANQGSEA. The CDR3 reads CSVEERTGRKYGYTF. The CDR3 DNA reads as TGCAGCGTTGAAGAGAGGACAGGGAGGAAGTATGGCTACACCTTC.

Ten or more counts support this clonotype. V gene TRBV4-2 combines with J gene TRBJ2-7; the match to TRBD1 covers 10 bases. The germline V gene has CDR1 LGHNA and CDR2 YNFKEQ. The CDR3 loop spans 15 amino acids. V lost 4 bases to trimming and J lost 4 bases; unmatched junction nucleotides: 7. CDR3 DNA: TGTGCCAGCAGCCTAGGGACAGGGGCCAATTACGAGCAGTACTTC. Encoded protein: CASSLGTGANYEQYF.

This clonotype was observed at least ten times. The gene calls are TRBV4-1 and TRBJ2-3, with D possibly being TRBD2 (7 bases). Trimming shortened V by 0 bases and J by 4 bases, and 17 bases separated the two germline ends. Germline-derived CDR1 and CDR2 are MGHRA and YSYEKL. This CDR3 is 17 amino acids long. The CDR3 DNA follows: TGCGCCAGCAGCCAAGATCGGGCGGGGGCCCCCCCAGATACGCAGTATTTT. Its translation is CASSQDRAGAPPDTQYF.

The rearrangement uses TRBV2 and TRBJ2-5; 11 bases align to TRBD2. V trimming: 7 bases; J trimming: 5 bases; junction bases outside the gene matches: 3. Germline V gene lookup returns CDR1 SNHLY and CDR2 FYNNEI. CDR3 length: 13 amino acids. The CDR3: CASKLAGDETQYF. Here the CDR3 DNA reads TGTGCCAGCAAACTAGCGGGGGACGAGACCCAGTACTTC.

This clonotype was picked up many times. V is TRBV5-5 and J is TRBJ1-2; D might be TRBD1 (5 bases). Trimming removed 0 bases from V and 3 bases from J, with 9 bases in between. This CDR3 region has 14 residues. Germline V gene lookup returns CDR1 SGHKS and CDR2 YYEKEE (reference sequence). The chain's CDR3 is CASSLAGSDYGYTF. CDR3 nucleotides: TGTGCCAGCAGCTTGGCAGGGTCGGACTATGGCTACACCTTC.

This clonotype has ten or more counts. The chain carries TRBV5-1 and TRBJ2-1; tentatively, D is TRBD1 (5 bases). There are 15 residues in the CDR3. Germline assignment: CDR1 SGHRS and CDR2 YFSETQ. V was clipped by 0 bases and J by 3 bases, with 10 bases between them. In nucleotides, the CDR3 is TGCGCCAGCAGCTTGGAGTGGACATTCTACAATGAGCAGTTCTTC. As protein: CASSLEWTFYNEQFF.

This clonotype occurred many times. The chain links TRBV3-1 to TRBJ2-5; D perhaps matches TRBD2 (6 bases). The CDR3 loop spans 15 amino acids. Between the trimmed V and J ends, which lost 1 base and 7 bases, there was a span of 16 bases. Germline V gene lookup returns CDR1 LGHDT and CDR2 YNNKEL (reference sequence). The CDR3 spells CASSQVDLGRRTQYF. CDR3 DNA sequence: TGTGCCAGCAGCCAAGTGGACCTGGGGAGGAGGACCCAGTACTTC.

This clonotype appeared many times. The rearrangement uses TRBV7-2 and TRBJ2-1, with D uncertain. Germline V gene data show CDR1 as SGHTA and CDR2 as FQGNSA. This CDR3 is built from 14 residues. V was pared by 1 base and J by 3 bases, with 7 bases between. CDR3 protein: CASSLVQSYNEQFF. The CDR3, as DNA: TGTGCCAGCAGCTTAGTGCAAAGCTACAATGAGCAGTTCTTC.

The V gene is TRBV19, the J gene TRBJ1-1; tentative D call: TRBD1 (5 bases). The CDR3 sequence is 18 residues long. With 7 bases removed from V and 2 bases from J, the gap between germline ends came to 26 bases. CDR1 is LNHDA, CDR2 SQIVND, per germline (reference sequence). The CDR3 bases are TGTGCCAGTAATCGGGTAAAGTATGGGGACCCCCGAAACACTGAAGCTTTCTTT. Its translation: CASNRVKYGDPRNTEAFF.

The chain links TRBV5-8 to TRBJ2-3; TRBD1 might be the D (6 bases). The CDR3 has 15 amino acids. CDR1 and CDR2 (germline): SGHTS, YDEGEE. The V end was cut by 4 bases, the J end by 0 bases, with 12 bases between. CDR3 sequence reads: CASSLGQQSTDTQYF. In DNA, the CDR3 is TGTGCCAGCAGCCTCGGACAGCAGAGCACAGATACGCAGTATTTT.

This clonotype was seen many times. V and J are TRBV29-1 and TRBJ2-7, with 9 bases lining up with TRBD1. The CDR3 extends over 13 amino acids. Germline CDR1 and CDR2: SQVTM and ANQGSEA. Germline trimming cut 5 bases from V and 3 bases from J; bases unmatched to any gene: 5. In nucleotides, the CDR3 is TGCAGCGTTCCAGGGACAGGGAGCTACGAGCAGTACTTC. It codes for CSVPGTGSYEQYF.

This clonotype has a count of ten or more. The V and J genes are TRBV5-4 and TRBJ2-1; TRBD2 aligns across 9 bases. J lost 5 bases, V lost 4 bases, and 7 bases had no gene match. The CDR3 spans 15 residues. The germline V gene encodes CDR1 SGHNT and CDR2 YYREEE (reference sequence). The CDR3 here is CASSPKRGDHNEQFF. The CDR3 DNA reads TGTGCCAGCAGCCCGAAGCGGGGGGATCACAATGAGCAGTTCTTC.

This clonotype was picked up many times. The V call is TRBV20-1, the J call TRBJ2-3; D is unresolved. Germline assignment: CDR1 DFQATT and CDR2 SNEGSKA (reference sequence). This CDR3 spans 12 amino acids. V was pared by 1 base and J by 6 bases, with 8 bases between. CDR3 DNA: TGCAGTGCTAGAGCCGAATGGGATACGCAGTATTTT. It codes for CSARAEWDTQYF.

The table lists this clonotype with many counts. The chain joins TRBV29-1 to TRBJ2-1; D gene ambiguous. Germline V gene data show CDR1 as SQVTM and CDR2 as ANQGSEA. This CDR3 is built from 12 residues. V was pared by 4 bases and J by 9 bases, with 13 bases between. The CDR3 is CSVGGLNAEQFF. DNA for the CDR3: TGCAGCGTTGGGGGTTTAAATGCTGAGCAGTTCTTC.

Many counts were recorded for this clonotype. The chain combines TRBV4-1 with TRBJ1-1; no reliable D call. The CDR3 contains 14 residues. CDR1 and CDR2 (germline): MGHRA, YSYEKL. V dropped 2 bases and J dropped 0 bases, with 7 bases sitting between them. CDR3 sequence: CASSQLGLNTEAFF. The CDR3 DNA is TGCGCCAGCAGCCAACTAGGGTTGAACACTGAAGCTTTCTTT.

A remark on this clonotype: It is likely a read error: a sequence one base away is far more abundant. This chain links TRBV5-1 with TRBJ2-1; possibly TRBD1 for D (5 bases). The V gene's germline CDR1 is SGHRS and CDR2 YFSETQ. This CDR3 region has 12 residues. For the CDR3, the DNA is TGTGACAGCAGCCTGATGGCCAATGAGCAGTTCTTC. Translation: CDSSLMANEQFF. Supplemented by reference TRBV5-1 and TRBJ2-1, the full variable domain reads KAGVTQTPRYLIKTRGQQVTLSCSPISGHRSVSWYQQTPGQGLQFLFEYFSETQRNKGNFPGRFSGRQFSNSRSEMNVSTLELGDSALYLCDSSLMANEQFFGPGTRLTVL.